One and the same sample provided the 29 T cell receptor beta chains below, sequenced in a study of kidney transplant recipient with SARS-CoV-2 infection. TCRdb analysed the reads with MiXCR anew, one entry per CDR3 protein. Counted here are under 300,000 distinct CDR3 sequences, under 30% occurring once; the ten biggest clones make up 6% to 8.5%. This specimen consisted of a blood sample, obtained at baseline and around day 110 from a kidney transplant recipient. These receptors were collected from a male patient between 25 and 39 years old who had COVID-19 and was a kidney transplant recipient. Some of the T cells might come from the graft donor.

A note on this clonotype: A clone one base away is much larger, so this may be a read error. The rearrangement joins TRBV27 to TRBJ1-1, with a weak D call TRBD1 (5 bases). Germline V lookup: CDR1 MNHEY, CDR2 SMNVEV (reference sequence). Trimming removed 5 bases from V and 1 base from J, with 11 bases in between. This CDR3 spans 14 amino acids. The CDR3 DNA follows: TGTGCCAGCAGTGCATACGGGGGGAACACTGAAGCTTTCTTT. It is translated as CASSAYGGNTEAFF.

This clonotype has just a few counts. The genes are TRBV2 and TRBJ2-3, with D uncertain. The CDR3 has 14 amino acids. Per germline, CDR1 SNHLY and CDR2 FYNNEI. The ends were cut back, 3 bases at V and 0 bases at J, with 7 bases in the middle. The DNA for the CDR3 is TGTGCCAGCAGTGATAATTGGAGCACAGATACGCAGTATTTT. Translating it yields CASSDNWSTDTQYF.

Notes on this clonotype: A much larger clonotype is one base distant, so this may be a read error. The V gene is TRBV27, the J gene TRBJ1-1; no firm D call. The germline V gene has CDR1 MNHEY and CDR2 SMNVEV (reference sequence). There are 14 residues in the CDR3. The CDR3: CAGSSLQSNTEAFF. CDR3 DNA sequence: TGTGCCGGCAGTTCGCTACAGAGTAACACTGAAGCTTTCTTT.

The chain is built from TRBV2 and TRBJ2-5, with TRBD2 matching over 7 bases. Germline-derived CDR1 and CDR2 are SNHLY and FYNNEI. The CDR3 loop spans 12 amino acids. Trimming cost V 5 bases and J 9 bases; bases outside gene matches: 6. This chain's CDR3 is CASSLGGSPQYF. The DNA for the CDR3 is TGTGCCAGCAGTTTGGGAGGGTCCCCCCAGTACTTC.

This clonotype was detected ten times or more. V is TRBV28 and J is TRBJ2-6; D gene ambiguous. This CDR3 comprises 15 residues. From germline, CDR1 is MDHEN and CDR2 SYDVKM. V lost 2 bases, J lost 0 bases, and 5 bases lay in between. CDR3 loop: CASSLPGSGANVLTF. The CDR3 bases are TGTGCCAGCAGTTTACCGGGCTCTGGGGCCAACGTCCTGACTTTC.

This clonotype was detected ten times or more. V and J are TRBV6-6 and TRBJ2-7, with 8 bases that match TRBD2. The CDR3 spans 13 residues. V shed 10 bases, J shed 1 base, and the junction held 6 bases outside the gene matches. Germline V gives CDR1 MNHNY, CDR2 SVGAGI (reference sequence). In DNA form, the CDR3 reads TGTGCCACAAAGCGGGAGCCGTCCTACGAGCAGTACTTC. Its protein is CATKREPSYEQYF.

Remarks on this clonotype: Given a much more abundant clone one base away, this may be a read error. The rearrangement links TRBV11-1 to TRBJ1-2; D is unclear. Germline values: CDR1 SGHAT, CDR2 FQDESV (reference sequence). CDR3 length: 17 amino acids. This chain's CDR3 is CTSSPVLKAGKTYGYTF. In DNA form, the CDR3 reads TGTACCAGCAGCCCAGTCCTTAAGGCTGGAAAGACCTATGGCTACACCTTC.

The chain recombines TRBV20-1 with TRBJ1-3; D perhaps matches TRBD1 (6 bases). The CDR3 sequence is 15 residues long. V lost 2 bases to trimming and J lost 0 bases, with 11 bases between them. The germline V gene has CDR1 DFQATT and CDR2 SNEGSKA (reference sequence). The CDR3 reads CSARTRRGSGNTIYF. The CDR3 DNA is TGCAGTGCTAGAACACGCAGGGGCTCTGGAAACACCATATATTTT.

Details on this clonotype: Since a much larger clone is just one base distant, this may be a read error. The chain links TRBV19 to TRBJ1-3, with D possibly TRBD1 on 5 matching bases. The V end lost 6 bases, the J end lost 2 bases, and 20 bases lay between the germline ends. This CDR3 has 17 amino acids. CDR1 LNHDA and CDR2 SQIVND come from the germline V gene (reference sequence). The CDR3 DNA is TGTGCCAGTAGCCAAGAGTCGCAGGGTACCACTGGAAACACCATATATTTT. This sequence encodes CASSQESQGTTGNTIYF. The entire variable domain, with the rest obtained from reference TRBV19 and TRBJ1-3, is as follows: DGGITQSPKYLFRKEGQNVTLSCEQNLNHDAMYWYRQDPGQGLRLIYYSQIVNDFQKGDIAEGYSVSREKKESFPLTVTSAQKNPTAFYLCASSQESQGTTGNTIYFGEGSWLTVV.

The J gene is TRBJ1-3, the V gene TRBV9, with 7 bases identical to TRBD1. The CDR3 runs 13 residues. The V and J ends lost 7 bases and 3 bases, in that order; junction bases with no gene match: 4. Germline lookup yields CDR1 SGDLS and CDR2 YYNGEE. CDR3 loop: CASGRGDGNTIYF. The CDR3 DNA reads TGTGCCAGCGGCAGGGGGGATGGAAACACCATATATTTT.

This clonotype occurred many times. This chain uses TRBV28 with TRBJ2-7, with 9 bases aligning to TRBD2. The junction had 17 bases not matched to a gene; V was cut back by 6 bases and J by 5 bases. Germline-derived CDR1 and CDR2 are MDHEN and SYDVKM. The CDR3 has 17 residues. The CDR3 nucleotides are TGTGCCAGCAGCTCCGGAGGCGCTAGCGGGATAGGCGACGAGCAGTACTTC. Its translation: CASSSGGASGIGDEQYF.

Of note for this clonotype: A much bigger clone sits one base away, suggesting this may be a read error. Lacking the conserved final phenylalanine or tryptophan, this CDR3 likely reflects a read error. The V gene is TRBV10-1, the J gene TRBJ1-2; no clear D. The CDR3 consists of 17 residues. Germline V CDR1 and CDR2: WNHNN, SYGVQD (reference sequence). Between the trimmed V and J ends, which lost 5 bases and 4 bases, there was a span of 23 bases. The CDR3 DNA follows: TGCGCCAGCAGTCATAGACTAAGATCGCGAAAGACCTATGGCTACACCATC. It specifies CASSHRLRSRKTYGYTI.

As concerns this clonotype: An end of the junction differs from the germline gene, which may be a read error. The chain links TRBV7-3 to TRBJ2-7; D is uncertain. The last part of the DNA fits TRBJ2-5 better; the J call may be wrong. CDR3 size: 11 residues. Germline lookup yields CDR1 SGHTA and CDR2 FQGTGA. CDR3 nucleotides: TGTGCCAGCAACTTAGAAGAGACCCAGTACTTC. Translating it yields CASNLEETQYF.

Concerning this clonotype: A much larger clone sits a single nucleotide away, making a read error possible. The V gene is TRBV3-2, the J gene TRBJ2-7; no check of the table's D call, TRBD1, against the DNA was made. TRBV3-2 is a recognized pseudogene. The CDR3 runs 14 residues. Here the CDR3 DNA reads TGTGCCAGCGGGGGGCGTCCCGGCTCCTACGAGCAGTGCTTC. Its protein is CASGGRPGSYEQCF.

This clonotype has more than one count but fewer than ten. The genes are TRBV3-1 and TRBJ2-1; D gene ambiguous. The CDR3 covers 15 residues. Germline V gene lookup returns CDR1 LGHDT and CDR2 YNNKEL (reference sequence). V was shortened by 4 bases and J by 6 bases, with 16 bases between the two germline ends. CDR3 amino acids: CASSPSPHPANEQFF. Here the CDR3 DNA reads TGTGCCAGCAGCCCCTCGCCACACCCGGCCAATGAGCAGTTCTTC.

For this clonotype: Given a much more abundant clone one base away, this may be a read error. The CDR3 does not end in the conserved phenylalanine or tryptophan, so this is likely a read error. This rearrangement joins TRBV6-6 to TRBJ1-2; maybe TRBD1 (6 bases). Trimming took off 11 bases at V and 5 bases at J, with 18 bases between the two ends. Per germline, CDR1 MNHNY and CDR2 SVGAGI (reference sequence). The CDR3 consists of 13 residues. The CDR3 coding sequence is TGTGCCGCGGGAACAGGGCCCCTTTATGGCTACACCCTC. It is translated as CAAGTGPLYGYTL.

This clonotype showed up many times. The chain is built from TRBV4-3 and TRBJ1-5; TRBD1 is a possible D gene (5 bases). Germline V CDR1 and CDR2: LGHNA, YSLEER. V was pared by 4 bases and J by 5 bases, with 12 bases between. The length of the CDR3 is 14 residues. Written as DNA, the CDR3 is TGCGCCAGCAGCCTAGCCCAGGGCGATCAGCCCCAGCATTTT. Its translation is CASSLAQGDQPQHF.

The chain combines TRBV19 with TRBJ2-1; D is possibly TRBD2 (6 bases). This CDR3 region has 14 residues. Trimming removed 1 base at V and 7 bases at J, with 11 bases between. Germline V lookup: CDR1 LNHDA, CDR2 SQIVND (reference sequence). The CDR3 here is CASSIGGTLNEQFF. The CDR3 nucleotides are TGTGCCAGTAGTATAGGAGGGACTTTGAATGAGCAGTTCTTC.

This clonotype showed up many times. The V call is TRBV3-2, the J call TRBJ2-1; the table gives TRBD1 as D, unverified against the DNA. TRBV3-2 is noted as a pseudogene. The CDR3 runs to 14 residues. The DNA of the CDR3 is TGTGCCAGCAGCAATGGGGGTCCCGACAATGAGCAGTTCTTC. Amino acid sequence: CASSNGGPDNEQFF.

As for this clonotype: This sequence may be a read error, since a much larger clone differs from it by one base. V is TRBV19 and J is TRBJ1-1, with TRBD1 matching over 8 bases. This CDR3 contains 16 residues. V trimming: 3 bases; J trimming: 11 bases; junction bases outside the gene matches: 17. Germline-derived CDR1 and CDR2 are LNHDA and SQIVND (reference sequence). The CDR3 nucleotides read TGTGCCAGTAGTATCAAAAAACGGACAGGGTTTGGGGGGGCTTTCTTT. Protein: CASSIKKRTGFGGAFF.

Worth noting for this clonotype: Possible read error: a much larger clone is one base away. This chain connects TRBV16 to TRBJ1-2, with D unclear. This CDR3 region has 17 residues. Germline assignment: CDR1 KGHSY and CDR2 FQNENV. Between the trimmed V and J ends, which lost 5 bases and 4 bases, there was a span of 23 bases. The CDR3 spells CASSYVMVVRKIYGYTF. The CDR3, as DNA: TGTGCCAGCAGCTATGTAATGGTCGTTAGAAAGATCTATGGCTACACCTTC.

About this clonotype itself: A much larger clone differs from this one at a single base, so this may be a read error. The chain links TRBV5-6 to TRBJ1-5, with D maybe TRBD1 (5 bases). The CDR3 totals 14 residues. Germline V lookup: CDR1 SGHDT, CDR2 YYEEEE. Trimming left V 6 bases short and J 7 bases short, with 17 bases between. CDR3 in amino acids: CASNSGPGRQPQHF. The CDR3 DNA follows: TGTGCCAGCAACTCCGGTCCGGGGCGACAGCCCCAGCATTTT.

This clonotype was observed once. This may stem from a read error, because a much larger clone lies one nucleotide away. The chain combines TRBV28 with TRBJ1-1, with 7 bases matching TRBD1. Germline-derived CDR1 and CDR2 are MDHEN and SYDVKM. This CDR3 has 14 residues. CDR3 residues: CASRRDRQNTGAFF. The CDR3 DNA follows: TGTGCCAGCAGAAGGGACAGACAGAACACTGGAGCTTTCTTT.

Note on this clonotype: It may be a read error: a sequence one base away is much more abundant. This chain connects TRBV14 to TRBJ1-5; D gene unclear. V lost 1 base and J 10 bases, leaving 8 bases between the germline ends. The CDR3 loop spans 12 amino acids. Germline assignment: CDR1 SGHDN and CDR2 FVKESK. CDR3 protein: CASSQARIPQHF. CDR3 sequence (DNA): TGTGCCAGCAGCCAAGCTCGCATCCCCCAGCATTTT.

This clonotype was recorded at least ten times. The rearrangement links TRBV23-1 to TRBJ1-2; D possibly corresponds to TRBD1 (5 bases). Being an ORF, TRBV23-1 has a function that is uncertain. The CDR3 runs 17 residues. V lost 5 bases and J lost 4, with 23 bases in between. The CDR3 is CASSCRALRRKTYGYTF. For the CDR3, the DNA is TGCGCCAGCAGTTGCAGGGCGCTACGCAGAAAGACCTATGGCTACACCTTC.

This clonotype occurred many times. V and J are TRBV11-2 and TRBJ1-2; the D is unclear. Trimming took 4 bases from V and 4 from J, leaving 22 bases between them. The CDR3 extends over 17 amino acids. Germline CDR1 and CDR2: SGHAT and FQNNGV. The CDR3 DNA reads TGTGCCAGCAGCTATGCTATAACAAGCAGAAAGACCTATGGCTACACCTTC. This codes for CASSYAITSRKTYGYTF.

This clonotype came up many times. CDR3 sequence: CASSQGAGGRTGELFF. The CDR3 bases are TGTGCCAGCAGCCAAGGCGCCGGGGGGAGGACCGGGGAGCTGTTTTTT. The rearrangement joins TRBV4-2 to TRBJ2-2; TRBD2 matches 7 bases. Trimming took 1 base from V and 5 from J; bases not matched to a gene: 7. This CDR3 comprises 16 residues. Germline CDR1 and CDR2: LGHNA and YNFKEQ.

The sample holds one count of this clonotype. A much larger clonotype is one base distant, so this may be a read error. The genes are TRBV4-2 and TRBJ2-7, with D perhaps matching TRBD2 (6 bases). The V gene lost 3 bases and the J gene lost 6 bases, with 9 bases spanning the gap. This CDR3 has 12 amino acids. The germline gives CDR1 LGHNA, CDR2 YNFKEQ. The DNA of the CDR3 is TGTGCCAGCAGCCACGCGGGGAGCGAGCAGTACTTC. It specifies CASSHAGSEQYF.

This clonotype was observed once. This may be a read error: a much more frequent sequence differs by one nucleotide. The J gene is TRBJ1-2, the V gene TRBV15; D gene unclear. Germline loops: CDR1 LNHNV, CDR2 YYDKDF (reference sequence). The CDR3 contains 12 residues. The CDR3 DNA reads as TGTGCCGCCAGCAGAGATGGCTATGGCTACACCTTC. It is translated as CAASRDGYGYTF.